The rows below give T cell receptor beta chains drawn from one sample of a study of post-analysis software for immune sequencing data. TCRdb itself ran the PCR reads through MiXCR, one entry per CDR3 protein. The table includes 350,000 to 450,000 distinct CDR3 sequences, less than 40% detected once. The specimen was blood. These receptors came from a girl aged 5-17 years with multiple sclerosis. CDR3s include the opening cysteine and the closing phenylalanine or tryptophan. The D gene is left open where the match is weak. Not all rows give a size; the values are once, few, many and, for expanded clones, a class.

TGTGCCAACAGTCAATCGAGGGGCGGCGAGACCCAGTACTTC CANSQSRGGETQYF NA TRBV7-2 NA TRBJ2-5
TGTGCCAGCAGCGACCGGGGGGTCTACAATGAGCAGTTCTTC CASSDRGVYNEQFF TRBD2 TRBV6-6 NA TRBJ2-1
TGTGCCAGCAGCCCCCGCAGGGCGGCAGATACGCAGTATTTT CASSPRRAADTQYF NA TRBV7-9 few TRBJ2-3
TGTGCCAGCAGCCCCCGACTACTAGCGGGGGGGTTCAACAATGAGCAGTTCTTC CASSPRLLAGGFNNEQFF TRBD2 TRBV7-2 NA TRBJ2-1
TGCGCCAGCAGCCAAGATCCGGGGGGCAACACTGAAGCTTTCTTT CASSQDPGGNTEAFF NA TRBV4-1 few TRBJ1-1
TGTGCCAGCTTGAAGCGGGTCCTGAACACCGGGGAGCGGTTTTTT CASLKRVLNTGERFF NA TRBV6-1 NA TRBJ2-2
TGTGCCAGCAGTGATGGACAGATAGGTACCTACGAGCAGTACTTC CASSDGQIGTYEQYF NA TRBV7-3 few TRBJ2-7
TGTGCCAGTAGTATAGATACGGGCATGAACACTGAAGCTTTCTTT CASSIDTGMNTEAFF NA TRBV19 NA TRBJ1-1
TGCAGTGCACCCCCGACTAGCGTCGGGGATACGCAGTATTTT CSAPPTSVGDTQYF TRBD2 TRBV20-1 NA TRBJ2-3
TGTGCCAGCATCAGGGTTCAGAATGAGCAGTTCTTC CASIRVQNEQFF NA TRBV6-4 few TRBJ2-1
TGTGCCAGCAGTCCTCTACAGGTATCTGAAGCTTTCTTT CASSPLQVSEAFF NA TRBV3-1 once TRBJ1-1
TGCAGCGCCGGAGGGGGGGGCCAGCCCCAGCATTTT CSAGGGGQPQHF NA TRBV29-1 NA TRBJ1-5
TGTGCCAGCAGCAAGGGGACTAGCGGGAGGAGCACAGATACGCAGTATTTT CASSKGTSGRSTDTQYF TRBD2 TRBV11-2 NA TRBJ2-3
TGTGCCAGCAGTTACTCCGTCGGGGGGCGTGAGACCCAGTACTTC CASSYSVGGRETQYF NA TRBV6-2/TRBV6-3 NA TRBJ2-5
TGTGCCAGCAGCTCGGAGCCGGGACTCAGCTATGGCTACACCTTC CASSSEPGLSYGYTF NA TRBV5-4 NA TRBJ1-2
TGTGCCAGCGGGACCTACACTGAAGCTTTCTTT CASGTYTEAFF NA TRBV6-6 few TRBJ1-1
TGTGCCAGCAGTTTAAAGGGGGGTCAGCCCCAGCATTTT CASSLKGGQPQHF NA TRBV12-3/TRBV12-4 NA TRBJ1-5
TGCGCCAGCAGCCAATCCCCCGTACATGAATCCTGCGAGCAGTACTTC CASSQSPVHESCEQYF NA TRBV4-1 NA TRBJ2-7
TGTGCCAGCAGTTTTGAGATCGCGGACGAGCAGTACTTC CASSFEIADEQYF NA TRBV12-3/TRBV12-4 NA TRBJ2-7
TGCAGCGTTGAAATGCGACAGGGAAAGAATAGTGAGCAGTTCTTC CSVEMRQGKNSEQFF TRBD1 TRBV29-1 NA TRBJ2-1
TGCAGTGCTCTCGGGGACACTGAAGCTTTCTTT CSALGDTEAFF NA TRBV20-1 NA TRBJ1-1
TGTGCCAGCGGTTACGGGGATGATAGCAATCAGCCCCAGCATTTT CASGYGDDSNQPQHF NA TRBV6-6 NA TRBJ1-5
TGCGCCAGCAGCCAAGTAGTCCGCGTACAGGGTTTGGGGGAGACCCAGTACTTC CASSQVVRVQGLGETQYF NA TRBV4-1 NA TRBJ2-5
TGCGCCAGCAGCCAAGAGCCGACAGGGGGCGAAGAGACCCAGTACTTC CASSQEPTGGEETQYF TRBD1 TRBV4-1 many TRBJ2-5
TGTGCCAGCAGTTTCTGGGTTGCGGGGGATTACGAGCAGTACTTC CASSFWVAGDYEQYF TRBD2 TRBV12-3/TRBV12-4 few TRBJ2-7
TGCAGTGCTAGGGTTAGGGATAACAATCAGCCCCAGCATTTT CSARVRDNNQPQHF NA TRBV20-1 few TRBJ1-5
TGCAGTGCTAGACCTAACCCTAGCGGGACCGGGGAGCTGTTTTTT CSARPNPSGTGELFF TRBD2 TRBV20-1 once TRBJ2-2
TGTGCCAGCAGCTCAACCCTTTGGATCTCTGGGGCCAACGTCCTGACTTTC CASSSTLWISGANVLTF NA TRBV13 NA TRBJ2-6
TGTGCCAGCAGCTTAGGGAGGACCTCCCTAGGTACGCAGTATTTT CASSLGRTSLGTQYF NA TRBV7-8 few TRBJ2-3
TGTGCCAGCAGTGAAGCGATACGGGCAGCCTACGAGCAGTACTTC CASSEAIRAAYEQYF NA TRBV6-1 NA TRBJ2-7
TGTGCCAGCAGTTTTACAGATTCTAACTATGGCTACACCTTC CASSFTDSNYGYTF NA TRBV12-3/TRBV12-4 few TRBJ1-2
TGTGCCAGCAGCTTAAGTAGGGCCTCCTATGGCTACACCTTC CASSLSRASYGYTF NA TRBV7-2 few TRBJ1-2
TGCGCCAGCAGCCTCCCCTGGGCCCCATACGAGCAGTACTTC CASSLPWAPYEQYF NA TRBV4-3 few TRBJ2-7
TGTGCCAGCAGCATTGGACAGGCCCTCCACTTT CASSIGQALHF TRBD1 TRBV12-3/TRBV12-4 few TRBJ1-6
TGTGCCAGCAGCTCCGCAGGGGGGCCCCACCATACGCAGTATTTT CASSSAGGPHHTQYF NA TRBV7-2 few TRBJ2-3
TGTGCCAGCAGCGTACCGGGACTCGAACTAGGTACGCAGTATTTT CASSVPGLELGTQYF NA TRBV7-9 NA TRBJ2-3
TGCAGTGCTAGGCGGCCGGAGGGGGCCAACGTCCTGACTTTC CSARRPEGANVLTF NA TRBV20-1 NA TRBJ2-6
TGTGCCAGCAGCTGCCGGAATGGGACAGGGGGCGCTTCGGTCAAGTCCGCTGCTGGAGCTTTCTTT CASSCRNGTGGASVKSAAGAFF TRBD1 TRBV7-4 NA TRBJ1-1
TGCGCCAGCAGCCAAGGTTTTTTAGGGGGCCTTAGCAATCAGCCCCAGCATTTT CASSQGFLGGLSNQPQHF TRBD1 TRBV4-1 NA TRBJ1-5
TGTGCCAGCAGTCCGAGGACAGGGAACGAACACGAGCAGTACTTC CASSPRTGNEHEQYF TRBD1 TRBV6-6 few TRBJ2-7
TGTGCCAGCAGCTACGGGACAGGGAATTCACCCCTCCACTTT CASSYGTGNSPLHF TRBD1 TRBV5-6 few TRBJ1-6
TGCGCCAGCAGCCAAAAGCCTAGCGGGGCCTCCCGGGAGACCCAGTACTTC CASSQKPSGASRETQYF TRBD2 TRBV4-1 NA TRBJ2-5
TGTGCCAGCAGTTCTCCACAGGGTCCCTCCTACGAGCAGTACTTC CASSSPQGPSYEQYF NA TRBV27 few TRBJ2-7
TGTGCCAGCAGTTACGACAGAGACTACGAGCAGTACTTC CASSYDRDYEQYF NA TRBV6-5 NA TRBJ2-7
TGCAGCGTTGACAAGGGACGGACAGGGACCCAGTACTTC CSVDKGRTGTQYF TRBD1 TRBV29-1 NA TRBJ2-5